This record covers a single TCR beta chain. Germline trimming cut 0 bases from V and 2 bases from J; bases unmatched to any gene: 8. This CDR3 comprises 18 residues. TCRdb independently ran MiXCR on the RT-PCR reads; one entry per CDR3 protein. The table records about 680,000 distinct CDR3 sequences, 13% to 15% of them present only once. The receptor was isolated from a female donor in good health, serving as a healthy control. This chain links TRBV12-3 or TRBV12-4 with TRBJ2-1, with 9 bases matching TRBD2. The sequencing input was memory CD4+ T cells from blood. The CDR3 loop is CASSLAGLAISTYNEQFF. The CDR3 coding sequence is TGTGCCAGCAGTTTAGCAGGACTAGCGATCAGCACCTACAATGAGCAGTTCTTC.